This T cell receptor beta chain emerged from a study of blood T cell repertoires in COVID-19. The germline V gene encodes CDR1 SEHNR and CDR2 FQNEAQ (reference sequence). The V gene end was trimmed by 1 base and the J gene end by 5 bases; junction bases not matched to a gene: 4. CDR3 size: 15 residues. Methods used by the authors: Reference gene primer amplification in the assay estimated nucleated cell counts. Some clones are missing from TCRdb's copy, which holds only in-frame ones; the method was immunoSEQ multiplex PCR. The DNA gave D and trimming, while V, J and clone size come from that table. The table lists about 250,000 clones, approximately 83% of them singletons.

This TCR derives from a man of 80 years or more with acute or convalescent COVID-19. The chain employs TRBV7-9 and TRBJ2-1, with TRBD2 matching 8 bases. The specimen sequenced was peripheral blood. The DNA for the CDR3 is TGTGCCAGCAGCTTAGGCGGGGGGACCCACAATGAGCAGTTCTTC. Its protein product is CASSLGGGTHNEQFF.